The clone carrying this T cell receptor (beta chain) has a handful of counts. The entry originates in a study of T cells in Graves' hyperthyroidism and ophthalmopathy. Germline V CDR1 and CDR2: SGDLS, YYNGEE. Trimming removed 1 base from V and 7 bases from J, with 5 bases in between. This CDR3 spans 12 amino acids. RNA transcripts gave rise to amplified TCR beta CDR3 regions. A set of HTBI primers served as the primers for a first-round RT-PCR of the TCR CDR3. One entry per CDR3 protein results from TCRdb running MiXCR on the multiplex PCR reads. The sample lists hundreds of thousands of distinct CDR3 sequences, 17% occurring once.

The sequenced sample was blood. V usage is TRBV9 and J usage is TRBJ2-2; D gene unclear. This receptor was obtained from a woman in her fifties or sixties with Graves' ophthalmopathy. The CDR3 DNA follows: TGTGCCAGCAGCGTATTCCACGGGGAGCTGTTTTTT. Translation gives CASSVFHGELFF.